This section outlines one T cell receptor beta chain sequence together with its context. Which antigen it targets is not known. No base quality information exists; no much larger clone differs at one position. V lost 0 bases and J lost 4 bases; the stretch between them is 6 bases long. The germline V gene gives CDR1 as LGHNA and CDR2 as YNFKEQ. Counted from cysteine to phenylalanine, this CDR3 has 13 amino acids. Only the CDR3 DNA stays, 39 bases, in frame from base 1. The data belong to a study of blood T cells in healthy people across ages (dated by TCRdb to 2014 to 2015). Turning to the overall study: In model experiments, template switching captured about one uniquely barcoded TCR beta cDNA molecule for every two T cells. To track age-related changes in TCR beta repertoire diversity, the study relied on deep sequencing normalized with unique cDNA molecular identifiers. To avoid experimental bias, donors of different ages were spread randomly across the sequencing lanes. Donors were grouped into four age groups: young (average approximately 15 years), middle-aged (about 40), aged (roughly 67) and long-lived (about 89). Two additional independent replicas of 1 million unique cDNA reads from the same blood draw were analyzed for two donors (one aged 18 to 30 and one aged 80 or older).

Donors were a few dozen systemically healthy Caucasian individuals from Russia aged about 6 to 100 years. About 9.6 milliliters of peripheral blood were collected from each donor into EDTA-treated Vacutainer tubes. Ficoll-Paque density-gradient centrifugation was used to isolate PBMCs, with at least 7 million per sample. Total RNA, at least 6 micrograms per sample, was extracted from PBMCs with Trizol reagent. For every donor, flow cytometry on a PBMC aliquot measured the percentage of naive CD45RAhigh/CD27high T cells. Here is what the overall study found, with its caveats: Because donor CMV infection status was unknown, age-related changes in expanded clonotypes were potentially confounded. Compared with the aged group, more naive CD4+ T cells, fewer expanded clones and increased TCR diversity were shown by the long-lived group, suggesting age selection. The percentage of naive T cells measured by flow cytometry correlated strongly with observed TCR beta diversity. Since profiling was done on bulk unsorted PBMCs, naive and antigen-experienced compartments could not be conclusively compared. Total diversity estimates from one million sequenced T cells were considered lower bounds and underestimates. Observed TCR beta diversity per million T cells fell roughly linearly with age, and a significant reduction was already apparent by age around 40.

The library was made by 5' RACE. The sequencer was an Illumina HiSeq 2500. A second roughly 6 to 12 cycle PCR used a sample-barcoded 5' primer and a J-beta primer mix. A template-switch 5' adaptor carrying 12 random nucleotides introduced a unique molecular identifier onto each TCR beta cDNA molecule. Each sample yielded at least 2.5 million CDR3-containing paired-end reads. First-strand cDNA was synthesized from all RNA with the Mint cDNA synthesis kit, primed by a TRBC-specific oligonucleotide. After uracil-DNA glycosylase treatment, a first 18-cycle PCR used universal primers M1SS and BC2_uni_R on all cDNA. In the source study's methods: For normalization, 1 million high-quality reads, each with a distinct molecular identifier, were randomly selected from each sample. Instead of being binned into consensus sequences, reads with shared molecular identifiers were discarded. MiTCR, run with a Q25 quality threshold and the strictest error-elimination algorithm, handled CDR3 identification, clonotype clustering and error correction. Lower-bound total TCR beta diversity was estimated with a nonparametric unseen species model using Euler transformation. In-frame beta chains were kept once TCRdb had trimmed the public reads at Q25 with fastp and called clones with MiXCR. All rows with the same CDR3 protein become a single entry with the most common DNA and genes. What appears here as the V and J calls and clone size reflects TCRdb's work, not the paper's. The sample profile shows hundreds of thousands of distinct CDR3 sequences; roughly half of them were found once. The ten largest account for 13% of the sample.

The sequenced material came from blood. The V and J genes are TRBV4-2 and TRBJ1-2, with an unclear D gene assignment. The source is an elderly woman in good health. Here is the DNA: TGTGCCAGCAGCCAAGATGCGGGCTATGGCTACACCTTC. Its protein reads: CASSQDAGYGYTF.